Detailed here is one T cell receptor beta chain. The data derive from a study of CD8 T cells in Susac syndrome. The RNA input was about 0.5 to 1 ug, and it was reverse transcribed with random hexamers. TCRdb re-analysed the immunoSEQ multiplex PCR reads in MiXCR, keeping a single row per CDR3 protein. The table has about 200,000 distinct CDR3 sequences, 95% seen once; the top ten hold about 0.1%. The CDR3 contains 14 residues. Trimming removed 5 bases from V and 1 base from J; junction bases left unmatched: 1. Per germline, CDR1 SQVTM and CDR2 ANQGSEA. What was sequenced was CD4+ T cells from PBMCs. The sequence came from a human donor in good health. This rearrangement joins TRBV29-1 to TRBJ2-3, with 12 positions matching TRBD2. CDR3 region: CSVRTSGGTDTQYF. CDR3 coding DNA: TGCAGCGTTAGGACTAGCGGGGGCACAGATACGCAGTATTTT.